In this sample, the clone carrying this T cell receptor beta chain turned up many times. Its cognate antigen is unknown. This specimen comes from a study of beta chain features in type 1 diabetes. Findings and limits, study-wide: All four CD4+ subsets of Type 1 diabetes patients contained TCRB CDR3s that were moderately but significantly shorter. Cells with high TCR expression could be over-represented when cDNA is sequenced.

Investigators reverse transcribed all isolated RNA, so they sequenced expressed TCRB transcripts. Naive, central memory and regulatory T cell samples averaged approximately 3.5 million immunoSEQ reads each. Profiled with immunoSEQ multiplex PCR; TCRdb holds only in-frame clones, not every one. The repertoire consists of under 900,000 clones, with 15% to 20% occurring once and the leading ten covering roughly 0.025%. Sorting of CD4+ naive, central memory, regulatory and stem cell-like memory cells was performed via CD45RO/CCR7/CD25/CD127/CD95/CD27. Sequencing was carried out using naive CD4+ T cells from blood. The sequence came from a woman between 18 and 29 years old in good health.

CDR3 residues: CASSTTGGKEENIQYF. In DNA form, the CDR3 reads TGTGCCAGCAGTACAACCGGAGGGAAAGAGGAAAACATTCAGTACTTC. This chain uses TRBV21-1 with TRBJ2-4; the tabulated D call, TRBD2, remains unverified against the DNA. TRBV21-1 is designated a pseudogene. The CDR3 is made up of 16 amino acids.